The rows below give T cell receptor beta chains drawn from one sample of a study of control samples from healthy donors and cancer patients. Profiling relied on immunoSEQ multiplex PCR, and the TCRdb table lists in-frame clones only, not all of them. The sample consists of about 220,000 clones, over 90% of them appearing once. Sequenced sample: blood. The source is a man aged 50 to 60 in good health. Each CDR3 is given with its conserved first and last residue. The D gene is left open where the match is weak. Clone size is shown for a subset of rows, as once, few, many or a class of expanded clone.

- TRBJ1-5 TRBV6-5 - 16 CASSYTRASGNQPQHF TGTGCCAGCAGTTACACTAGGGCCTCGGGGAATCAGCCCCAGCATTTT
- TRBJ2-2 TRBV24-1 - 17 CATSDPGQGGSTGELFF TGTGCCACCAGTGATCCCGGGCAGGGCGGAAGCACCGGGGAGCTGTTTTTT
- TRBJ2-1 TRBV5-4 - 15 CASSRRQSSYNEQFF TGTGCCAGCAGCCGTAGGCAGAGCTCCTACAATGAGCAGTTCTTC
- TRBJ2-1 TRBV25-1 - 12 CASKPGGDEQFF TGTGCCAGCAAGCCCGGAGGGGATGAGCAGTTCTTC
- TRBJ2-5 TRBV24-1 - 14 CATSDPTGTETQYF TGTGCCACCAGTGACCCCACAGGGACAGAGACCCAGTACTTC
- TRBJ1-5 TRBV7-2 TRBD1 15 CASSLDGTGDQPQHF TGTGCCAGCAGCTTGGATGGGACAGGGGACCAGCCCCAGCATTTT
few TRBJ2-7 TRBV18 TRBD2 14 CASSPTSTSDEQYF TGTGCCAGCTCACCGACTAGCACCTCTGACGAGCAGTACTTC
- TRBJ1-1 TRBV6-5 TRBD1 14 CASSYSIGGGRAFF TGTGCCAGCAGTTACTCGATAGGGGGCGGTCGGGCTTTCTTT
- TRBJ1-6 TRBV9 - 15 CASSSVNSPNSPLHF TGTGCCAGCAGCTCCGTAAATTCTCCAAATTCACCCCTCCACTTT
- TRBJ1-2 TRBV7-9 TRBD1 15 CASSSETGGWYGYTF TGTGCCAGCAGCTCCGAGACAGGGGGATGGTATGGCTACACCTTC
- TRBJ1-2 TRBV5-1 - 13 CASSVPPNRSYTF TGCGCCAGCAGCGTCCCCCCTAACAGATCTTACACCTTC
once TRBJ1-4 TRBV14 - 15 CASSPLYAGDEKLFF TGTGCCAGCAGCCCACTCTACGCGGGAGATGAAAAACTGTTTTTT
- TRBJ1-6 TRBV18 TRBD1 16 CASSPTGTGGHSPLHF TGTGCCAGCTCACCAACCGGGACAGGGGGCCATTCACCCCTCCACTTT
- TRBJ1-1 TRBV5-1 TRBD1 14 CASTSQGPVTEAFF TGCGCCAGCACCTCACAGGGGCCGGTCACTGAAGCTTTCTTT
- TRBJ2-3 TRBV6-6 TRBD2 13 CASRGGASDTQYF TGTGCCAGCCGCGGGGGGGCTTCAGATACGCAGTATTTT
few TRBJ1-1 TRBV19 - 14 CASLRPGLNTEAFF TGTGCCAGCCTGCGTCCGGGGCTGAACACTGAAGCTTTCTTT
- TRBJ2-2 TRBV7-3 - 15 CASSAFDSLTGELFF TGTGCCAGCAGCGCCTTCGACTCCCTAACCGGGGAGCTGTTTTTT
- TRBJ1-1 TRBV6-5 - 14 CASSWTRQNTEAFF TGTGCCAGCAGTTGGACAAGACAGAACACTGAAGCTTTCTTT
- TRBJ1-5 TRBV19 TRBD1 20 CASSRGTGAPTPYSNQPQHF TGTGCCAGTAGTAGGGGGACAGGGGCTCCAACCCCGTATAGCAATCAGCCCCAGCATTTT
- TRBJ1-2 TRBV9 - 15 CASSVRGQGPIGYTF TGTGCCAGCAGCGTCCGGGGGCAGGGCCCGATTGGCTACACCTTC
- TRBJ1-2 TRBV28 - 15 CASSNYRLRYYGYTF TGTGCCAGCAGTAACTACAGGCTGCGGTACTATGGCTACACCTTC
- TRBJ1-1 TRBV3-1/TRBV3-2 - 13 CASSMIGATEAFF TGTGCCAGCAGCATGATTGGGGCCACTGAAGCTTTCTTT
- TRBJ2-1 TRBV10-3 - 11 CATGPYNEQFF TGTGCCACCGGACCTTACAATGAGCAGTTCTTC
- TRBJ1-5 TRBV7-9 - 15 CASSLGDGSNQPQHF TGTGCCAGCAGCTTAGGGGACGGTAGCAATCAGCCCCAGCATTTT
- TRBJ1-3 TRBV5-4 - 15 CASSLDRASGNTIYF TGTGCCAGCAGCTTGGACAGGGCCTCTGGAAACACCATATATTTT
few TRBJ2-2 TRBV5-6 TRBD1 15 CASSLVQGDTGELFF TGTGCCAGCAGCTTGGTACAGGGGGACACCGGGGAGCTGTTTTTT
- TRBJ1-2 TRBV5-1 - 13 CASSPEMLLGYTF TGCGCCAGCAGCCCCGAAATGCTCCTTGGCTACACCTTC
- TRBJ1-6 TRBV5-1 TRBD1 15 CASSLTGGGSSPLHF TGCGCCAGCAGCTTGACAGGGGGCGGTAGTTCACCCCTCCACTTT
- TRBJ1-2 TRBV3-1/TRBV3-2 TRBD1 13 CASSPQGVDGYTF TGTGCCAGCAGCCCACAGGGGGTGGATGGCTACACCTTC
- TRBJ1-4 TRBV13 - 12 CASTYGGGTIFF TGTGCCAGCACCTACGGCGGTGGGACAATCTTTTTT
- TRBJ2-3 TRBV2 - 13 CASRGTSGRTQYF TGTGCCAGCAGGGGGACATCGGGGCGTACGCAGTATTTT
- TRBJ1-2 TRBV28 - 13 CASSFTGGRGLPF TGTGCCAGCAGTTTTACCGGGGGGAGGGGTTTACCCTTC
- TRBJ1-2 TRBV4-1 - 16 CASSQGRGRTPYGYTF TGCGCCAGCAGCCAAGGGAGGGGCAGGACCCCTTATGGCTACACCTTC
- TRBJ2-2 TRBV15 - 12 CATSETAGELFF TGTGCCACCAGCGAGACGGCCGGGGAGCTGTTTTTT
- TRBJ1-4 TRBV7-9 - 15 CASSLRDLLSEKLFF TGTGCCAGCAGCCTCCGGGACCTACTCAGTGAAAAACTGTTTTTT
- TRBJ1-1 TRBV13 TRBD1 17 CASSLRTGGLWIGEAFF TGTGCCAGCAGCTTACGGACAGGGGGTCTCTGGATAGGTGAAGCTTTCTTT
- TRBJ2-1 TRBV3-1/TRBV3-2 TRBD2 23 CASSQARDRSNELAGGLYNEQFF TGTGCCAGCAGCCAAGCCCGGGACAGATCGAATGAACTAGCGGGGGGGCTCTACAATGAGCAGTTCTTC